These T cell receptor beta chains were read from a single sample in a study of CD8+ T cells in alopecia areata. Clones were sequenced by immunoSEQ multiplex PCR, and TCRdb holds only the in-frame ones, with some missing. The sample records about 210,000 clones, 35% to 40% being singletons. The specimen comprised CD4+ T cells sorted from blood, sampled between weeks 30 and 35, from a patient treated with tofacitinib. The receptors were gathered from a human donor with alopecia areata. The CDR3 runs from the conserved cysteine through the conserved F or W. The D gene is left open where the match is weak. Rows give clone size only sometimes, using once, few, many, or a class for an expanded clone.

>-|-|TRBJ1-1|TRBV20-1
CSAARGTEAFF
TGCAGTGCTGCCCGAGGGACTGAAGCTTTCTTT
>-|-|TRBJ2-4|TRBV14
CASSQVGADIQYF
TGTGCCAGCAGCCAGGTTGGGGCGGATATTCAGTACTTC
>few|-|TRBJ1-5|TRBV6-6
CASSPGRGGGQPQHF
TGTGCCAGCAGCCCCGGGAGGGGCGGGGGTCAGCCCCAGCATTTT
>-|-|TRBJ2-5|TRBV10-3
CAISTIDGGSETQYF
TGTGCCATCAGTACAATTGACGGGGGTTCAGAGACCCAGTACTTC
>-|-|TRBJ1-1|TRBV27
CASSWQGGNTEAFF
TGTGCCAGCAGTTGGCAGGGTGGAAACACTGAAGCTTTCTTT
>-|-|TRBJ1-2|TRBV25-1
CASSDMSYGYTF
TGTGCCAGCAGTGATATGAGCTATGGCTACACCTTC
>few|TRBD2|TRBJ2-7|TRBV2
CASRMGRGDYEQYF
TGTGCCAGCAGGATGGGGCGGGGGGACTACGAGCAGTACTTC
>-|TRBD1|TRBJ1-2|TRBV11-2
CASSRGTGDYGYTF
TGTGCCAGCAGCCGGGGAACAGGGGACTATGGCTACACCTTC
>many|TRBD1|TRBJ1-1|TRBV5-1
CASSLWGTGTEAFF
TGCGCCAGCAGCTTGTGGGGGACAGGCACTGAAGCTTTCTTT
>-|-|TRBJ2-7|TRBV6-5
CASSYSGAGSYEQYF
TGTGCCAGCAGTTACTCCGGGGCCGGCTCCTACGAGCAGTACTTC
>few|-|TRBJ1-4|TRBV18
CASSPPGRGSEKLFF
TGTGCCAGCTCACCACCGGGAAGGGGAAGCGAAAAACTGTTTTTT
>many|-|TRBJ2-4|TRBV30
CAWSKVLAKNIQYF
TGTGCCTGGAGTAAAGTTCTAGCCAAAAACATTCAGTACTTC